Presented here are 15 T cell receptor beta chains from one specimen sequenced in a study of T cell responses to AZD1222 COVID-19 vaccine. Measured with immunoSEQ multiplex PCR; TCRdb has only the in-frame clones, and not every one. In the table there are approximately 70,000 clones, just over 85% of which are singletons. The sequences come from peripheral blood, collected on day 0 of AZD1222 vaccination. The receptors were sampled from an adult in good health.

V is TRBV2 and J is TRBJ1-2, with unresolved D. This CDR3 is built from 13 residues. CDR1 and CDR2 (germline): SNHLY, FYNNEI. The ends were cut back, 7 bases at V and 8 bases at J, with 17 bases in the middle. The CDR3: CASILERSGGYTF. The CDR3 nucleotides read TGTGCCAGCATACTCGAGCGGAGTGGGGGCTACACCTTC.

V and J are TRBV9 and TRBJ2-2, with D perhaps TRBD1 or TRBD2 (6 bases each). Trimming took 4 bases from V and 5 from J, leaving 18 bases between them. Germline lookup yields CDR1 SGDLS and CDR2 YYNGEE. The CDR3 is 16 residues long. The CDR3 DNA is TGTGCCAGCAGCCCAGGGGCCGGAGGAGGGACCGGGGAGCTGTTTTTT. This codes for CASSPGAGGGTGELFF. The full variable domain, its missing parts supplied by reference TRBV9 and TRBJ2-2, is DSGVTQTPKHLITATGQRVTLRCSPRSGDLSVYWYQQSLDQGLQFLIQYYNGEERAKGNILERFSAQQFPDLHSELNLSSLELGDSALYFCASSPGAGGGTGELFFGEGSRLTVL.

Only a few counts were recorded for this clone. V and J are TRBV27 and TRBJ1-3, with D possibly TRBD1 on 5 matching bases. V was trimmed by 6 bases and J by 0 bases, leaving 12 bases between them. This CDR3 is built from 15 residues. Germline V CDR1 and CDR2: MNHEY, SMNVEV (reference sequence). The CDR3: CASSPQGLSGNTIYF. The CDR3 DNA reads TGTGCCAGCAGCCCTCAGGGCCTCTCTGGAAACACCATATATTTT.

This chain connects TRBV3-1 (or the pseudogene TRBV3-2) to TRBJ1-1; unclear D gene. V was trimmed by 1 base and J by 8 bases, leaving 8 bases between them. Germline V gene sequence: CDR1 LGHDT, CDR2 YNNKEL (reference sequence). The CDR3 contains 12 residues. The CDR3 sequence: CASSQGPLEAFF. For the CDR3, the DNA is TGTGCCAGCAGCCAAGGGCCGCTGGAAGCTTTCTTT.

This chain connects TRBV15 to TRBJ1-2; D remains unclear. Germline V CDR1 and CDR2: LNHNV, YYDKDF (reference sequence). With 0 bases removed from V and 4 bases from J, the gap between germline ends came to 9 bases. The CDR3 extends over 14 amino acids. CDR3 residues: CATSRELPSYGYTF. The CDR3 bases are TGTGCCACCAGCAGAGAACTCCCCAGCTATGGCTACACCTTC.

This rearrangement joins TRBV5-1 to TRBJ1-4, with a weak D call TRBD1 (5 bases). Germline CDR1 reads SGHRS; CDR2 reads YFSETQ. The length of the CDR3 is 14 residues. V was clipped by 5 bases and J by 0 bases, with 8 bases between them. CDR3 sequence (DNA): TGCGCCAGCAGGACAGTTGCAACTAATGAAAAACTGTTTTTT. This translates into CASRTVATNEKLFF.

This chain's CDR3 is CASSPDPSSYEQYF. DNA of the CDR3: TGTGCCAGCTCACCGGATCCCAGCTCCTACGAGCAGTACTTC. The chain recombines TRBV18 with TRBJ2-7; D not certain. Germline loops: CDR1 KGHSH, CDR2 LQKENI. This CDR3 has 14 residues. The ends were cut back, 3 bases at V and 0 bases at J, with 9 bases in the middle. Full variable domain (outside the CDR3, taken from reference TRBV18 and TRBJ2-7): NAGVMQNPRHLVRRRGQEARLRCSPMKGHSHVYWYRQLPEEGLKFMVYLQKENIIDESGMPKERFSAEFPKEGPSILRIQQVVRGDSAAYFCASSPDPSSYEQYFGPGTRLTVT.

The rearrangement uses TRBV11-3 and TRBJ2-1; TRBD2 agrees at 7 bases. In germline, CDR1 is SGHNT, CDR2 YENEEA. The ends lost 3 bases at V and 4 bases at J; junction bases unmatched: 6. This CDR3 has 15 residues. The CDR3 is CASSLSAGTYNEQFF. CDR3 in DNA: TGTGCCAGCAGCTTGTCAGCGGGAACTTACAATGAGCAGTTCTTC.

The chain joins TRBV9 to TRBJ2-1, with TRBD1 as a possible D gene (5 bases). V was trimmed by 2 bases and J by 3 bases, leaving 12 bases between them. Per germline, CDR1 SGDLS and CDR2 YYNGEE. CDR3 size: 15 residues. In DNA form, the CDR3 reads TGTGCCAGCAGCGTCCAGGGAACAAACTACAATGAGCAGTTCTTC. It specifies CASSVQGTNYNEQFF.

The genes are TRBV4-1 and TRBJ2-7; maybe TRBD1 (6 bases). With 3 bases removed from V and 1 base from J, the gap between germline ends came to 7 bases. CDR1 is MGHRA, CDR2 YSYEKL, per germline. This CDR3 has 13 residues. The CDR3 protein is CASSHRGSYEQYF. The CDR3 DNA is TGCGCCAGCAGCCACAGGGGTTCCTACGAGCAGTACTTC.

The rearrangement uses TRBV24-1 and TRBJ2-7, with 7 bases aligning to TRBD1. Germline V gives CDR1 KGHDR, CDR2 SFDVKD. V lost 9 bases to trimming and J lost 6 bases; unmatched junction nucleotides: 7. The length of the CDR3 is 12 residues. CDR3 DNA sequence: TGTGCCACCTTATTAAGGGGGCCCGAGCAGTACTTC. Encoded protein: CATLLRGPEQYF.

The rearrangement links TRBV20-1 to TRBJ1-6; no reliable D call. Trimming removed 3 bases at V and 3 bases at J, with 6 bases between. The CDR3 totals 13 residues. Per germline, CDR1 DFQATT and CDR2 SNEGSKA (reference sequence). The CDR3 bases are TGCAGTGCTAGTGAGAGCTATAATTCACCCCTCCACTTT. As protein: CSASESYNSPLHF.

The chain couples TRBV12-3 or TRBV12-4 to TRBJ2-7; D ambiguous. CDR3 length equals 12 residues. Deletions cut 6 bases from V and 4 bases from J, with 10 bases between. The CDR3 reads CASSQRAYEQYF. In DNA form, the CDR3 reads TGTGCCAGCAGCCAAAGGGCGTACGAGCAGTACTTC.

The sample holds one count of this clone. The genes are TRBV19 and TRBJ1-3; 7 bases agree with TRBD1. After removal of 3 bases from V and 3 bases from J, the junction contained 11 bases not matched to a gene. The germline V gene has CDR1 LNHDA and CDR2 SQIVND (reference sequence). The length of the CDR3 is 17 residues. CDR3: CASSIRGKGGRGNTIYF. The DNA for the CDR3 is TGTGCCAGTAGTATTAGGGGAAAAGGGGGCCGTGGAAACACCATATATTTT.

This chain links TRBV28 with TRBJ1-4; the match to TRBD1 covers 9 bases. This CDR3 is 15 amino acids long. CDR1 and CDR2 from the germline V gene are MDHEN and SYDVKM. The trim removed 6 bases at V and 3 bases at J, leaving 5 bases unmatched. The CDR3 bases are TGTGCCAGCAGCCAGGGACAGGGATCTAATGAAAAACTGTTTTTT. Its translation: CASSQGQGSNEKLFF.